This T cell receptor beta chain was identified in a study of CD8+CD57+ T cells in acquired aplastic anemia. General study results and limits: The study identified roughly 29 CD8+ CDR3 sequences shared by patients and controls. Statistical testing detected no significant gap in CD8+ Simpson's diversity between patients and controls.

Genomic DNA provided the template from which TCR beta VDJ and CDR3 profiles were obtained. MiXCR, applied by TCRdb to the reads, yields one record per CDR3 protein. The profile shows hundreds of thousands of distinct CDR3 sequences, 82% of them singletons. Selection for sequencing was limited to patients who had shown CD8+CD57+ cell expansion by flow cytometry. Severe acquired aplastic anemia was present in all patients. At blood sampling, none of the patients had yet received therapy. As for this clonotype: As yet, its antigen is unknown. The junction shows a germline mismatch at one end, possibly a read error.

This CDR3 is built from 14 residues. CDR1 is SGHTA, CDR2 FQGNSA, per germline. The chain carries TRBV7-2 and TRBJ2-5, with D hard to call. The source of this sequence is a human donor with aplastic anemia. Input material: sorted CD4+, CD8+, or CD8+CD57+ T cells (not recorded which) from PBMCs. In DNA form, the CDR3 reads TGTGCCACCAGCTTGGCCTGCAGCCACGAGACCCAGTATTTC. Its translation: CATSLACSHETQYF.